This T cell receptor (beta chain) was sequenced during a study of T cell responses to AZD1222 COVID-19 vaccine. This clone was recorded once. Antigen specificity is unknown. Assay: immunoSEQ multiplex PCR; the TCRdb copy retains only in-frame clones and omits some. The sample lists about 120,000 clones; roughly 90% were seen once. Study findings and constraints: Two doses of AZD1222 preceded a rise in Spike-specific TCR breadth and depth. A reported finding is that nearly half of spike-specific TCRs target unmutated variant regions. There were repertoire samples only from the period after the peak T cell response.

The CDR3 extends over 14 amino acids. The junction had 11 bases not matched to a gene; V was cut back by 5 bases and J by 8 bases. CDR1 is SGHKS and CDR2 is YYEKEE in the germline V gene (reference sequence). Sequencing was performed on peripheral blood, taken on day 0 of AZD1222 vaccination. The TCR sequence derives from an adult in good health. The J gene is TRBJ1-2, the V gene TRBV5-5, with 8 nucleotides matching TRBD1. CDR3 nucleotide sequence: TGTGCCAGCAGAACAGCAGGGGGCCTGTTAGGCTACACCTTC. This encodes CASRTAGGLLGYTF.